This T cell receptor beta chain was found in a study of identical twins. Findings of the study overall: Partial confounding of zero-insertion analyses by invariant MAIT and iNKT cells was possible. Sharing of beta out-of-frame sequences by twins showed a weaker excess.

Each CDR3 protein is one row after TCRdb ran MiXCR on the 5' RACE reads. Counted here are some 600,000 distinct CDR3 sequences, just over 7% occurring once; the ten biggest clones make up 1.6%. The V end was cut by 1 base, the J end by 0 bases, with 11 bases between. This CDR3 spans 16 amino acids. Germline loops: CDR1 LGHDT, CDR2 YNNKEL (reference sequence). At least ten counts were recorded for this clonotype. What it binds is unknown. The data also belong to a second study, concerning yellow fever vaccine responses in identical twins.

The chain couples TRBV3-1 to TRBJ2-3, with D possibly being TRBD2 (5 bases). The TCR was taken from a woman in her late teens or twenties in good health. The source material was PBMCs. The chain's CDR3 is CASSQVGRRSTDTQYF. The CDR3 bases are TGTGCCAGCAGCCAAGTGGGTCGGAGGAGCACAGATACGCAGTATTTT.